The 23 T cell receptor beta chains presented below share a single source sample, sequenced in a study of response to subunit inactivated influenza vaccine. TCRdb re-derived calls from the RT-PCR reads in MiXCR, one entry per CDR3 protein. The sample carries 450,000 to 600,000 distinct CDR3 sequences, 6.5% to 8% recorded once. The specimen comprised PBMCs from blood, sampled less than 25 months after vaccination. The receptors stem from a man aged 50 to 69 who received an inactivated influenza vaccine.

In its sample, this clonotype was seen a few times. The rearrangement uses TRBV11-3 and TRBJ2-1; 11 nucleotides line up with TRBD2. There are 15 residues in the CDR3. With 5 bases clipped from V and 7 bases from J, the junction kept 7 bases outside the gene matches. Looked up from germline, CDR1 is SGHNT and CDR2 is YENEEA. CDR3 in DNA: TGTGCCAGCAGCCCCCCGGGACTAGCGGCAAATGAGCAGTTCTTC. Encoded protein: CASSPPGLAANEQFF.

This clonotype has at least ten counts. The chain recombines TRBV29-1 with TRBJ2-7; D is undetermined. The CDR3 spans 13 residues. In germline, CDR1 is SQVTM, CDR2 ANQGSEA. CDR3 protein: CTQVWNRSYEQYF. CDR3 sequence (DNA): TGCACCCAGGTTTGGAATAGGTCCTACGAGCAGTACTTC.

Only a few counts were recorded for this clonotype. The chain combines TRBV29-1 with TRBJ1-3, with 7 nucleotides matching TRBD1. This CDR3 has 13 amino acids. J was trimmed by 2 bases and V by 6 bases; bases with no gene match: 4. Germline CDR1 reads SQVTM; CDR2 reads ANQGSEA. As DNA, the CDR3 is TGCAGCGTCCAACAGGGGACTGGAAACACCATATATTTT. Translation: CSVQQGTGNTIYF.

Only a few counts were recorded for this clonotype. The J gene is TRBJ2-2, the V gene TRBV10-3; TRBD1 might be the D (6 bases). The CDR3 runs to 15 residues. Per germline, CDR1 ENHRY and CDR2 SYGVKD. The ends were cut back, 2 bases at V and 6 bases at J, with 13 bases in the middle. CDR3 residues: CAISETGKGSGELFF. The CDR3 DNA sequence: TGTGCCATCAGTGAGACAGGGAAAGGCTCCGGGGAGCTGTTTTTT.

The V call is TRBV4-3, the J call TRBJ2-1, with 11 nucleotides matching TRBD2. V dropped 3 bases and J dropped 9; count of bases not matched to a gene: 7. The CDR3 has 15 residues. The germline CDR1 and CDR2 sequences are LGHNA and YSLEER. The CDR3 DNA is TGCGCCAGCAGCCATGTCCTAGCGGGAGGTGTTGAGCAGTTCTTC. The encoded protein is CASSHVLAGGVEQFF.

This sequence joins TRBV20-1 and TRBJ2-6; D is possibly TRBD2 (6 bases). Germline V gene lookup returns CDR1 DFQATT and CDR2 SNEGSKA (reference sequence). This CDR3 is 14 amino acids long. V dropped 5 bases and J dropped 2 bases, with 10 bases sitting between them. CDR3 sequence: CSAAGSPGANVLTF. CDR3 nucleotides: TGCAGTGCTGCCGGGAGTCCTGGGGCCAACGTCCTGACTTTC.

There are many counts of this clonotype. The rearrangement uses TRBV5-1 and TRBJ2-7; 10 bases agree with TRBD1. The V gene's germline CDR1 is SGHRS and CDR2 YFSETQ. The CDR3 sequence is 14 residues long. V shed 4 bases, J shed 5 bases, and the junction held 6 bases outside the gene matches. The CDR3 sequence: CASSRDRGSHEQYF. The CDR3 nucleotides read TGCGCCAGCAGCCGGGACAGGGGATCCCACGAGCAGTACTTC.

The sample holds many counts of this clonotype. CDR3 DNA sequence: TGCGCCAGCAGCGTCGGGATTCAAGAGACCCAGTACTTC. Its translation is CASSVGIQETQYF. The rearrangement joins TRBV5-1 to TRBJ2-5, with D perhaps matching TRBD2 (5 bases). This CDR3 spans 13 amino acids. CDR1 and CDR2 from the germline V gene are SGHRS and YFSETQ. V lost 4 bases and J lost 2, with 9 bases in between. Together with reference TRBV5-1 and TRBJ2-5, the CDR3 gives the full variable domain: KAGVTQTPRYLIKTRGQQVTLSCSPISGHRSVSWYQQTPGQGLQFLFEYFSETQRNKGNFPGRFSGRQFSNSRSEMNVSTLELGDSALYLCASSVGIQETQYFGPGTRLLVL.

The chain is built from TRBV5-1 and TRBJ2-5, with a weak D call TRBD1 (6 bases). This CDR3 comprises 15 residues. V was clipped by 4 bases and J by 7 bases, with 20 bases between them. CDR1 is SGHRS, CDR2 YFSETQ, per germline. The CDR3 bases are TGCGCCAGCAGCCCTGGACAGACTATGGCGCGGACCCAGTACTTC. It specifies CASSPGQTMARTQYF.

The chain combines TRBV4-2 with TRBJ2-2; D perhaps matches TRBD2 (5 bases). Trimming took off 0 bases at V and 4 bases at J, with 15 bases between the two ends. Germline loops: CDR1 LGHNA, CDR2 YNFKEQ. This CDR3 spans 17 amino acids. The CDR3 sequence: CASSQDNPSSSTGELFF. For the CDR3, the DNA is TGTGCCAGCAGCCAAGATAACCCTAGCTCAAGCACCGGGGAGCTGTTTTTT.

The CDR3 protein is CASNPPGSSYGYTF. The CDR3 region has the DNA TGTGCCAGCAACCCTCCGGGTTCTAGCTATGGCTACACCTTC. The chain has TRBV28 and TRBJ1-2; the D is unclear. Germline V gives CDR1 MDHEN, CDR2 SYDVKM. This CDR3 comprises 14 residues. The V and J ends lost 7 bases and 4 bases respectively, with 16 bases between them.

This clonotype was seen a few times. The rearrangement uses TRBV9 and TRBJ2-7, with 7 bases lining up with TRBD2. After removal of 0 bases from V and 6 bases from J, the junction contained 6 bases not matched to a gene. The CDR3 loop spans 14 amino acids. The germline V gene has CDR1 SGDLS and CDR2 YYNGEE. The CDR3 reads CASSVESGGGEQYF. DNA for the CDR3: TGTGCCAGCAGCGTAGAGTCGGGGGGAGGCGAGCAGTACTTC.

This clonotype was picked up a small number of times. The chain couples TRBV12-3 or TRBV12-4 to TRBJ2-6; a weak D match, TRBD1 (5 bases). The CDR3 sequence is 15 residues long. V was trimmed by 5 bases and J by 1 base, leaving 9 bases between them. CDR3: CASSLKGSGANVLTF. The CDR3 DNA reads TGTGCCAGCAGTCTGAAGGGGTCTGGGGCCAACGTCCTGACTTTC.

This clonotype occurred a few times. The genes are TRBV11-2 and TRBJ2-3; D gene unclear. Germline CDR1 and CDR2: SGHAT and FQNNGV. Trimming shortened V by 0 bases and J by 4 bases, and 8 bases separated the two germline ends. This CDR3 contains 14 residues. The CDR3 DNA follows: TGTGCCAGCAGCTTAGATTGGAGTTCAGATACGCAGTATTTT. It yields the protein CASSLDWSSDTQYF.

The genes are TRBV5-1 and TRBJ1-1; 8 bases fit TRBD1. Germline loops: CDR1 SGHRS, CDR2 YFSETQ. V shed 3 bases, J shed 1 base, and the junction held 8 bases outside the gene matches. The CDR3 covers 16 residues. The CDR3 sequence: CASSWGAGQANTEAFF. The CDR3 DNA reads TGCGCCAGCAGCTGGGGGGCGGGACAGGCGAACACTGAAGCTTTCTTT. Together with reference TRBV5-1 and TRBJ1-1, the CDR3 gives the full variable domain: KAGVTQTPRYLIKTRGQQVTLSCSPISGHRSVSWYQQTPGQGLQFLFEYFSETQRNKGNFPGRFSGRQFSNSRSEMNVSTLELGDSALYLCASSWGAGQANTEAFFGQGTRLTVV.

Many counts were recorded for this clonotype. In nucleotides, the CDR3 is TGCAGCGTCGGGACTAGCGGGAGAGCCTCCTACAATGAGCAGTTCTTC. It is translated as CSVGTSGRASYNEQFF. V gene TRBV29-1 combines with J gene TRBJ2-1; 14 positions agree with TRBD2. The length of the CDR3 is 16 residues. Germline CDR1 and CDR2: SQVTM and ANQGSEA. Losses at the gene ends were 6 bases for V and 0 bases for J; bases not matched to a gene: 4.

This clonotype has only a few counts. The gene calls are TRBV6-5 and TRBJ1-1; TRBD1 might be the D (6 bases). The CDR3 is made up of 16 amino acids. CDR1 and CDR2 (germline): MNHEY, SVGAGI. With 2 bases removed from V and 4 bases from J, the gap between germline ends came to 17 bases. CDR3 protein: CASSYEGTTLGTEAFF. The CDR3 DNA sequence: TGTGCCAGCAGTTACGAAGGGACAACATTGGGCACTGAAGCTTTCTTT.

This clonotype was found many times. The V and J genes are TRBV7-2 and TRBJ1-2, with 12 bases matching TRBD1. CDR3 length: 16 amino acids. The ends lost 4 bases at V and 4 bases at J; junction bases unmatched: 7. Germline V gene data show CDR1 as SGHTA and CDR2 as FQGNSA. The CDR3 region has the DNA TGTGCCAGCAGCTCCCCGGGACAGGGGGCTCTCTATGGCTACACCTTC. This codes for CASSSPGQGALYGYTF.

V and J are TRBV7-2 and TRBJ1-4; no clear D. This CDR3 is built from 15 residues. Trimming took 6 bases from V and 8 from J, leaving 19 bases between them. Germline V CDR1 and CDR2: SGHTA, FQGNSA. The CDR3 nucleotides are TGTGCCAGCAGTTCTCAGCTGGGGTCAGGCGAAAAACTGTTTTTT. It specifies CASSSQLGSGEKLFF.

The gene calls are TRBV12-5 and TRBJ2-1; D is ambiguous. Trimming left V 6 bases short and J 0 bases short, with 6 bases between. Germline V gene data show CDR1 as LGHNT and CDR2 as FRNRAP. CDR3 length equals 13 residues. The CDR3 DNA follows: TGTGCTAGTGGAGAGGCCTCCTACAATGAGCAGTTCTTC. Its protein is CASGEASYNEQFF.

This clonotype was detected many times. V gene TRBV12-3 or TRBV12-4 combines with J gene TRBJ2-3, with D possibly being TRBD1 (5 bases). The length of the CDR3 is 13 residues. V was shortened by 1 base and J by 6 bases, with 8 bases between the two germline ends. CDR3 nucleotides: TGTGCCAGCAGTTTAGGTCCAGGGGATACGCAGTATTTT. It specifies CASSLGPGDTQYF.

The chain uses TRBV28 and TRBJ2-5; 9 bases map to TRBD1. This CDR3 has 19 residues. The J segment lost 1 base and the V segment lost 4 bases, leaving 16 bases of the junction unmatched. The germline gives CDR1 MDHEN, CDR2 SYDVKM. CDR3 DNA sequence: TGTGCCAGCAGTTACATCCCGGGACAGGGCCCGGAAAGCCAAGAGACCCAGTACTTC. Its protein product is CASSYIPGQGPESQETQYF.

The V and J genes are TRBV7-6 and TRBJ2-3, with TRBD2 matching 8 bases. The CDR3 totals 15 residues. Germline CDR1 is SGHVS and CDR2 is FNYEAQ. Trimming took 3 bases from V and 3 from J; bases not matched to a gene: 5. CDR3 amino acids: CASSFSGIRTDTQYF. DNA of the CDR3: TGTGCCAGCAGCTTTAGCGGGATTCGGACAGATACGCAGTATTTT. Full variable domain (outside the CDR3, taken from reference TRBV7-6 and TRBJ2-3): GAGVSQSPRYKVTKRGQDVALRCDPISGHVSLYWYRQALGQGPEFLTYFNYEAQQDKSGLPNDRFSAERPEGSISTLTIQRTEQRDSAMYRCASSFSGIRTDTQYFGPGTRLTVL.